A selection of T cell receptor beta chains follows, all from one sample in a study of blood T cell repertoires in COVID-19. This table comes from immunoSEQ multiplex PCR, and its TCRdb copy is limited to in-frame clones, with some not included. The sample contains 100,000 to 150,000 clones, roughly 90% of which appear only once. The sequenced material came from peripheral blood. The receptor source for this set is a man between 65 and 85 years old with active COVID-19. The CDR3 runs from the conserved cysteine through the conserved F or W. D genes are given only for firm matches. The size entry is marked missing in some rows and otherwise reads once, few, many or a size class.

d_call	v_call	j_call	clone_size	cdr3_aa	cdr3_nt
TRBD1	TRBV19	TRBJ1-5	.	CASSTIRQGDNQPQHF	TGTGCCAGTAGTACCATCCGACAGGGTGACAATCAGCCCCAGCATTTT
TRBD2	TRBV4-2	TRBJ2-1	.	CASSQDVAGVSVDEQFF	TGTGCCAGCAGCCAAGATGTAGCGGGAGTATCTGTGGATGAGCAGTTCTTC
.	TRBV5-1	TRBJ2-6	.	CASSPHRSSGANVLTF	TGCGCCAGCAGCCCTCATCGTAGCTCTGGGGCCAACGTCCTGACTTTC
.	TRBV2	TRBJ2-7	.	CASRARGHSYEQYF	TGTGCCAGCAGGGCCAGGGGTCACTCCTACGAGCAGTACTTC
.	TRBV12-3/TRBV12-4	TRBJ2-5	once	CASTQQGRETQYF	TGTGCCAGCACCCAACAGGGTCGGGAGACCCAGTACTTC
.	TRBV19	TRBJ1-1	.	CASSMGPRNEAFF	TGTGCCAGTAGTATGGGGCCTAGAAATGAAGCTTTCTTT
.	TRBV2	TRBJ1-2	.	CASRSEGMGGYTF	TGTGCCAGCAGATCGGAGGGCATGGGAGGCTACACCTTC
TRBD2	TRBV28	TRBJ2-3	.	CASSLAGRVDTQYF	TGTGCCAGCAGTTTGGCCGGGAGGGTAGATACGCAGTATTTT
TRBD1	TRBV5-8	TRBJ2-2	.	CASSVLWVEQGIGELFF	TGTGCCAGCAGCGTGCTTTGGGTCGAACAGGGGATCGGGGAGCTGTTTTTT
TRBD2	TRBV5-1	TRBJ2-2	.	CASSLSGGLSTGELFF	TGCGCCAGCAGCTTGTCGGGGGGATTGAGCACCGGGGAGCTGTTTTTT
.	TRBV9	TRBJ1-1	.	CASSGRGSMNTEAFF	TGTGCCAGCAGCGGGCGGGGCTCCATGAACACTGAAGCTTTCTTT
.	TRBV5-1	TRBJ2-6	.	CASSLGQGRSGANVLTF	TGCGCCAGCAGCTTAGGGCAGGGTCGTTCTGGGGCCAACGTCCTGACTTTC
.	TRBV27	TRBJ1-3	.	CASSLTATISRNTIYF	TGTGCCAGCAGTTTAACCGCGACTATTTCAAGGAACACCATATATTTT
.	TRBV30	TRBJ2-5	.	CAWSSGVRETQYF	TGTGCCTGGAGTTCAGGGGTTAGGGAGACCCAGTACTTC
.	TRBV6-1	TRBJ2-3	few	CASSGNRNPPADTQYF	TGTGCCAGCAGTGGGAACAGGAATCCCCCAGCAGATACGCAGTATTTT
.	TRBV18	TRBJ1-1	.	CASSSDMNTEAFF	TGTGCCAGCTCCTCGGACATGAACACTGAAGCTTTCTTT
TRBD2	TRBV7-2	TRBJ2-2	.	CASHSGRATGELFF	TGTGCCAGTCATAGCGGGAGGGCCACCGGGGAGCTGTTTTTT
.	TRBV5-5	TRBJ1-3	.	CASSLASSRGAGNTIYF	TGTGCCAGCAGCTTGGCTTCGTCTCGGGGGGCTGGGAACACCATATATTTT
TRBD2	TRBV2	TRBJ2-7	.	CARNLAGEEQYF	TGTGCCAGAAATCTAGCGGGAGAGGAGCAGTACTTC
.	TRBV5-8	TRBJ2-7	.	CASSYFGASRVGEQYF	TGTGCCAGCAGCTATTTTGGAGCCTCAAGAGTGGGCGAGCAGTACTTC
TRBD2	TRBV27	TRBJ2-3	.	CASSYRGRDPHTQYF	TGTGCCAGCAGTTATCGCGGGAGGGATCCACATACGCAGTATTTT
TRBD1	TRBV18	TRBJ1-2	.	CASSPSGQGYGYTF	TGTGCCAGCTCACCTTCGGGACAGGGCTATGGCTACACCTTC
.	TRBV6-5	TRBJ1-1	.	CASSYSSKGGDTEAFF	TGTGCCAGCAGTTACTCGAGTAAGGGGGGGGACACTGAAGCTTTCTTT
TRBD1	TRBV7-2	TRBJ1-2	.	CASSLTGHYGYTF	TGTGCCAGCAGCTTGACAGGGCATTATGGCTACACCTTC
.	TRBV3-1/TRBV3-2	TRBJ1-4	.	CASSYSGGANEKLFF	TGTGCCAGCAGCTACTCGGGAGGCGCCAATGAAAAACTGTTTTTT
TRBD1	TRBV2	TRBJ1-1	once	CASFGTGSAEAFF	TGTGCCAGCTTCGGGACAGGGTCCGCTGAAGCTTTCTTT
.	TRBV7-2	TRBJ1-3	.	CASSPRTVSGNTIYF	TGTGCCAGCAGCCCCCGGACAGTGTCTGGAAACACCATATATTTT
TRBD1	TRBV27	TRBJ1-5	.	CASSRDRGRGQPQHF	TGTGCCAGCAGTCGGGACAGGGGGCGAGGTCAGCCCCAGCATTTT
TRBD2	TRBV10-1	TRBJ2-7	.	CASGGLAGDFSYEQYF	TGCGCCAGCGGGGGACTAGCGGGGGACTTTTCCTACGAGCAGTACTTC
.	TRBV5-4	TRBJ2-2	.	CASSLQNTGELFF	TGTGCCAGCAGCTTACAGAACACCGGGGAGCTGTTTTTT
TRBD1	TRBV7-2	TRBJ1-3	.	CASSLGGRGSGNTIYF	TGTGCCAGCAGCTTAGGCGGCAGGGGGTCTGGAAACACCATATATTTT
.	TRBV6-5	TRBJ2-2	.	CATISGRTSTGELFF	TGTGCCACCATTAGTGGGAGGACCTCCACCGGGGAGCTGTTTTTT
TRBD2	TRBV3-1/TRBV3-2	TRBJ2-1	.	CASSQGKAGVGFF	TGTGCCAGCAGCCAAGGTAAAGCGGGAGTTGGGTTCTTC
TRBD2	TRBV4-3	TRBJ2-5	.	CASSQGRTSGSWETQYF	TGCGCCAGCAGCCAAGGGAGGACTAGCGGGAGTTGGGAGACCCAGTACTTC
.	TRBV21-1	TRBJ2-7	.	CASSKADRVYEQYF	TGTGCCAGCAGCAAAGCCGACAGGGTCTACGAGCAGTACTTC
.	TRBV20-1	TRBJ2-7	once	CSARRVYEQYF	TGCAGTGCCCGGAGGGTCTACGAGCAGTACTTC
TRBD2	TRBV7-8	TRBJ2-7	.	CASSSTSGRAVYF	TGTGCCAGCAGCTCCACTAGCGGGAGAGCTGTGTACTTC
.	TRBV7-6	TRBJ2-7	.	CASSLGTVSYEQYF	TGTGCCAGCAGCTTAGGGACTGTCTCCTACGAGCAGTACTTC
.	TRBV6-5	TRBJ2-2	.	CASRPGTSPGELFF	TGTGCCAGCAGGCCCGGGACTTCTCCCGGGGAGCTGTTTTTT
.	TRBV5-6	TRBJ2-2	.	CASSLRKVDEAGELFF	TGTGCCAGCAGCTTGCGTAAGGTAGACGAGGCCGGGGAGCTGTTTTTT
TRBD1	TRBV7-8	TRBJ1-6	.	CASATGTGNSPLHF	TGTGCCAGTGCTACCGGGACAGGGAATTCACCCCTCCACTTT
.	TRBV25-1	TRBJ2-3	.	CASSEGQIVDTQYF	TGTGCCAGCAGTGAAGGACAGATAGTAGATACGCAGTATTTT
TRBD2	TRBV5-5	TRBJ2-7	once	CASSLALAGRSYEQYF	TGTGCCAGCAGCTTGGCCTTAGCGGGGCGCTCCTACGAGCAGTACTTC
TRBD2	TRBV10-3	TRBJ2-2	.	CAIGLVRGELFF	TGTGCCATTGGACTAGTTCGCGGGGAGCTGTTTTTT
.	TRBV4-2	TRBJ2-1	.	CASSQARRDEQFF	TGTGCCAGCAGCCAAGCAAGGAGGGATGAGCAGTTCTTC
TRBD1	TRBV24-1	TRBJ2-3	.	CATSDSGTGAFYTQYF	TGTGCCACCAGTGATTCCGGGACAGGGGCCTTCTATACGCAGTATTTT
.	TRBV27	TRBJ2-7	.	CASSITGKWYEQYF	TGTGCCAGCAGTATCACAGGGAAGTGGTACGAGCAGTACTTC
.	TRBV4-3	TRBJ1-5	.	CASSQGLGAQPQHF	TGCGCCAGCAGCCAAGGGTTGGGGGCCCAGCCCCAGCATTTT
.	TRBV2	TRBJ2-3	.	CASSTQGLHTDTQYF	TGTGCCAGCAGCACCCAGGGACTTCACACAGATACGCAGTATTTT
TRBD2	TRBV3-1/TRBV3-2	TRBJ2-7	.	CASSLGLAVEHEQYF	TGTGCCAGCAGCCTGGGACTAGCCGTCGAGCACGAGCAGTACTTC
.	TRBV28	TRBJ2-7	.	CASSAPSFSYEQYF	TGTGCCAGCAGTGCCCCGAGTTTCTCCTACGAGCAGTACTTC
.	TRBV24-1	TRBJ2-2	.	CATSDVDWTGELFF	TGTGCCACCAGTGATGTGGACTGGACCGGGGAGCTGTTTTTT
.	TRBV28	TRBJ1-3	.	CASSRGGSGNTIYF	TGTGCCAGCAGCCGAGGGGGCTCTGGAAACACCATATATTTT
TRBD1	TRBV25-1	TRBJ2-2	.	CASTGTGVTGELFF	TGTGCCAGTACCGGGACAGGGGTCACCGGGGAGCTGTTTTTT
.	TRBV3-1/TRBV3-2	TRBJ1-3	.	CASSQAGGGNTIYF	TGTGCCAGCAGCCAAGCAGGTGGTGGAAACACCATATATTTT
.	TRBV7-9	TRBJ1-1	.	CASSLRQLRNTEAFF	TGTGCCAGCAGCCTAAGACAGTTGAGGAACACTGAAGCTTTCTTT
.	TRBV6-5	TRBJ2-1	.	CASSYQGPINEQFF	TGTGCCAGCAGTTACCAGGGGCCGATTAATGAGCAGTTCTTC
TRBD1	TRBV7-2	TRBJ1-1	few	CASSLGQTNTEAFF	TGTGCCAGCAGCTTGGGACAGACGAACACTGAAGCTTTCTTT
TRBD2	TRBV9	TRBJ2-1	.	CASSLRESDEQFF	TGTGCCAGCAGCCTGCGGGAGTCAGATGAGCAGTTCTTC
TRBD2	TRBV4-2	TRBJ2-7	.	CASSRGTSGNLYEQYF	TGTGCCAGCAGCCGCGGGACTAGCGGAAACCTCTACGAGCAGTACTTC